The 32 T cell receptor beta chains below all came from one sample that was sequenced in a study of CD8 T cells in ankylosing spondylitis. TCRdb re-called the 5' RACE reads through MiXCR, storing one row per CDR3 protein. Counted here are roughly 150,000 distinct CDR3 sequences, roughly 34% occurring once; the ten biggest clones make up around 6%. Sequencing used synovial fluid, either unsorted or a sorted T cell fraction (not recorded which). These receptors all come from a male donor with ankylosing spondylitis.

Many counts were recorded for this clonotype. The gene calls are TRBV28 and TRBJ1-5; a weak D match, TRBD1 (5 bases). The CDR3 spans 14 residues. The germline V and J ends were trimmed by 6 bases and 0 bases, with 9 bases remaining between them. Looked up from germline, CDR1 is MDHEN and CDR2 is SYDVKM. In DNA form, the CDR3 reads TGTGCCAGCAGGACAGAATATAGCAATCAGCCCCAGCATTTT. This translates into CASRTEYSNQPQHF.

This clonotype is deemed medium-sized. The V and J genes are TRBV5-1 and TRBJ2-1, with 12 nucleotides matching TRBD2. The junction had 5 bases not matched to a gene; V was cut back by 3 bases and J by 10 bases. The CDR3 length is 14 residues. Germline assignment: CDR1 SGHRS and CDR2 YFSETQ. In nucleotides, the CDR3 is TGCGCCAGCAGCTCCTCCGGGACTAGCGGGGAGCAGTTCTTC. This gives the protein CASSSSGTSGEQFF.

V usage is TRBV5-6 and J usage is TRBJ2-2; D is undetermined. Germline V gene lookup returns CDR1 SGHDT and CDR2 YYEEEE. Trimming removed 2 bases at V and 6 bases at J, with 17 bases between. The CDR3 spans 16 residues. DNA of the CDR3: TGTGCCAGCAGCTTTTCAAGCCTAAGACGGTCCGGGGAGCTGTTTTTT. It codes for CASSFSSLRRSGELFF.

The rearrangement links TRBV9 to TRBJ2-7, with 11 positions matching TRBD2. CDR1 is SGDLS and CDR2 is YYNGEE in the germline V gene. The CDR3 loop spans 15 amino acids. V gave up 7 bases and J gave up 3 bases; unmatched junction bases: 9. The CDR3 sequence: CASAPRLAGNYEQYF. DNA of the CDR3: TGTGCCAGCGCTCCCCGACTAGCGGGAAACTACGAGCAGTACTTC.

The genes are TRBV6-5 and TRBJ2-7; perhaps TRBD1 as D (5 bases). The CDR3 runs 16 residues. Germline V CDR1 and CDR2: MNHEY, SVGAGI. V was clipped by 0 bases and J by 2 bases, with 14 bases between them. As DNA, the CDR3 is TGTGCCAGCAGTTACTCGTACGCAGGGAAGCCCTACGAGCAGTACTTC. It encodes CASSYSYAGKPYEQYF.

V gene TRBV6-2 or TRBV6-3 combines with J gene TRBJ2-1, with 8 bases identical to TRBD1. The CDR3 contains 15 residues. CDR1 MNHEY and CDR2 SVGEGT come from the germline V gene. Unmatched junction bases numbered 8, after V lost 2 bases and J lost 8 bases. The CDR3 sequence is CASSYGQGGRYEQFF. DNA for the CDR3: TGTGCCAGCAGTTACGGACAGGGAGGCAGGTATGAGCAGTTCTTC.

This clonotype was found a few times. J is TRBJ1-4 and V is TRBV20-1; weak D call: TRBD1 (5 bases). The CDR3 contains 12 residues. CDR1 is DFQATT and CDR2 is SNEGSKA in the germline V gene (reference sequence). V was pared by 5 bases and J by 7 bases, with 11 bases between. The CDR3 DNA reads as TGCAGTGCTCCCGACAGCTCTGAAAAACTGTTTTTT. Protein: CSAPDSSEKLFF.

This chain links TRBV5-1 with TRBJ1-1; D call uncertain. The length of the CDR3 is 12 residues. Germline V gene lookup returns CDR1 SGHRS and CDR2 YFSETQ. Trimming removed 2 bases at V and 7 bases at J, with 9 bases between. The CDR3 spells CASSFSRDEAFF. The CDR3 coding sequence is TGCGCCAGCAGCTTTTCAAGGGATGAAGCTTTCTTT.

CDR3 residues: CASSLGGGSGTEAFF. The CDR3 DNA reads as TGCGCCAGCAGCTTGGGGGGGGGTAGCGGCACTGAAGCTTTCTTT. The chain carries TRBV5-1 and TRBJ1-1, with D perhaps TRBD1 (5 bases). CDR3 length equals 15 residues. V lost 0 bases to trimming and J lost 4 bases, with 13 bases between them. Germline CDR1 reads SGHRS; CDR2 reads YFSETQ.

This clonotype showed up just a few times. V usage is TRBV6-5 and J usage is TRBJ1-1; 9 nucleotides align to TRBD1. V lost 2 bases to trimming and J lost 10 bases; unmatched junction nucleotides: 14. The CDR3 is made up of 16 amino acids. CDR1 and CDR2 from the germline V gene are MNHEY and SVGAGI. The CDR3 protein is CASSYAGFGQGSSAFF. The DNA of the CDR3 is TGTGCCAGCAGTTACGCTGGATTTGGACAGGGGTCTTCAGCTTTCTTT.

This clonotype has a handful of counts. Written as DNA, the CDR3 is TGTGCCAGCAGTTCAGGGGACTATAATTCACCCCTCCACTTT. It encodes CASSSGDYNSPLHF. The chain carries TRBV28 and TRBJ1-6, with TRBD1 as a possible D gene (6 bases). The V and J ends lost 4 bases and 3 bases respectively, with 7 bases between them. The CDR3 is 14 residues long. CDR1 and CDR2 (germline): MDHEN, SYDVKM.

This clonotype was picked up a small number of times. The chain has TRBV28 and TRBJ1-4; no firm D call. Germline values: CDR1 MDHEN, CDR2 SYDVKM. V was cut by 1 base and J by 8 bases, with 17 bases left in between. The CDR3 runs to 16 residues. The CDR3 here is CASSLYSRRNGEKLFF. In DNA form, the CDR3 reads TGTGCCAGCAGTTTATACTCCAGAAGGAACGGAGAAAAACTGTTTTTT.

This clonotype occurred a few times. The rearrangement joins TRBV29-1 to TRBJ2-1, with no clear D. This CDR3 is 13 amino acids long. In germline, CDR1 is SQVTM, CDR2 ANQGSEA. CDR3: CALFGSSYNEQFF. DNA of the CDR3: TGCGCCCTCTTTGGCAGCTCCTACAATGAGCAGTTCTTC.

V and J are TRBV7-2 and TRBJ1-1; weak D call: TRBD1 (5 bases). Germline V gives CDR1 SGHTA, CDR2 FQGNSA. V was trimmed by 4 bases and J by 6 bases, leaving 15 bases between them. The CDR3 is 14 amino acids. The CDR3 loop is CASSSQMTVPEAFF. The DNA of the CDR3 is TGTGCCAGCAGCTCCCAGATGACAGTACCTGAAGCTTTCTTT. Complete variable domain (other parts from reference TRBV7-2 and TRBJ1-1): GAGVSQSPSNKVTEKGKDVELRCDPISGHTALYWYRQSLGQGLEFLIYFQGNSAPDKSGLPSDRFSAERTGGSVSTLTIQRTQQEDSAVYLCASSSQMTVPEAFFGQGTRLTVV.

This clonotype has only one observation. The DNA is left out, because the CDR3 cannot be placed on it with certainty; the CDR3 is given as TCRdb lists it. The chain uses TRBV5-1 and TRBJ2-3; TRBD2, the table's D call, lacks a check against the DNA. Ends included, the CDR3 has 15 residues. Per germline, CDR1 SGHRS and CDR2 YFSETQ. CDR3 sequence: CASSPFGRGTDTGYF.

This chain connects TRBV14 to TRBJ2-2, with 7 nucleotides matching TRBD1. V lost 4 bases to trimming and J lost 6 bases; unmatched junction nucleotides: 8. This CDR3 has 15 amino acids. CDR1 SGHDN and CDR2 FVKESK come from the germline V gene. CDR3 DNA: TGTGCCAGCAGCCGAAATACAGGGGCCGCCGGGGAGCTGTTTTTT. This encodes CASSRNTGAAGELFF.

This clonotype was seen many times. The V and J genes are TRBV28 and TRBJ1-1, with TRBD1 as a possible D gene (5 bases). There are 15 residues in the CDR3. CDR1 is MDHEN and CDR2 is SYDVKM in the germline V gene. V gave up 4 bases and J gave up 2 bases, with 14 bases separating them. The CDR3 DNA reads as TGTGCCAGCAGTTCCTTTACGACAGCAAACACTGAAGCTTTCTTT. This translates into CASSSFTTANTEAFF.

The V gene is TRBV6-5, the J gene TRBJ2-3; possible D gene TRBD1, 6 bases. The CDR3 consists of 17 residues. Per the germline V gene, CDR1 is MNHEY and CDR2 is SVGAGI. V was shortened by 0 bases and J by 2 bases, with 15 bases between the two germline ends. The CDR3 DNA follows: TGTGCCAGCAGTTACTCGAGTGAGGGGGAAGCCACAGATACGCAGTATTTT. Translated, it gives CASSYSSEGEATDTQYF.

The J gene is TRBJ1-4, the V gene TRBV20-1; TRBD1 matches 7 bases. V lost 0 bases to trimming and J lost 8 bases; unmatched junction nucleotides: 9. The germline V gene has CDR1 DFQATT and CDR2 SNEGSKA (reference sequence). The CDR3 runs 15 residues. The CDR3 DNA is TGCAGTGCTAGAGATGAAGGGGGCGCCGGGGAAAAACTGTTTTTT. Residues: CSARDEGGAGEKLFF.

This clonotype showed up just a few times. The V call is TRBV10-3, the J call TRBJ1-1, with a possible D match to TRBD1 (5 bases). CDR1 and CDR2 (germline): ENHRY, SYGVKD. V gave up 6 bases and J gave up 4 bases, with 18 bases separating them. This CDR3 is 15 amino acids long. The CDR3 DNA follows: TGTGCCATCAGGACTCATGGGGGAGACGGCACTGAAGCTTTCTTT. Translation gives CAIRTHGGDGTEAFF.

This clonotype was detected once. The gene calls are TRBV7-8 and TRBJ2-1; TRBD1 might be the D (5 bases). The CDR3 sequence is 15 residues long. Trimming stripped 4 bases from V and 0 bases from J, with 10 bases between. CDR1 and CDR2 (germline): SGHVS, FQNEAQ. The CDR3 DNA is TGTGCCAGCAGCTCTACAGGCTACTCCTACAATGAGCAGTTCTTC. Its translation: CASSSTGYSYNEQFF.

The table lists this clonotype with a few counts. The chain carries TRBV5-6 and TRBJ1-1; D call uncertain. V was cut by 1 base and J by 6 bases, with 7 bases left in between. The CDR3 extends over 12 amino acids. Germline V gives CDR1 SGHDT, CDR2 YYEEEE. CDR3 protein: CASSLYKSEAFF. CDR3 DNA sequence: TGTGCCAGCAGCTTGTACAAATCTGAAGCTTTCTTT. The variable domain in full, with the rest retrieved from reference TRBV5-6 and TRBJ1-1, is DAGVTQSPTHLIKTRGQQVTLRCSPKSGHDTVSWYQQALGQGPQFIFQYYEEEERQRGNFPDRFSGHQFPNYSSELNVNALLLGDSALYLCASSLYKSEAFFGQGTRLTVV.

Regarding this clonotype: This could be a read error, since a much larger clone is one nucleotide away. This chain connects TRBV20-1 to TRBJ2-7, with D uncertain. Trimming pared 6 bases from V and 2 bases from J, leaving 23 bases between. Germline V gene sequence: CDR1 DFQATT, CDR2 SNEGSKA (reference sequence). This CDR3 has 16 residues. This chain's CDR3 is CSALAAFETDTYEQYF. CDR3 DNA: TGCAGTGCCTTGGCCGCGTTTGAGACCGATACCTACGAGCAGTACTTC.

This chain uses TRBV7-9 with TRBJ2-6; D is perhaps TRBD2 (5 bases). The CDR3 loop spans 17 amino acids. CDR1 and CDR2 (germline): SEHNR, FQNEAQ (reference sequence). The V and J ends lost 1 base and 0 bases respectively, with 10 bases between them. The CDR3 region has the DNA TGTGCCAGCAGCTTAGGAGGGCTCAGCTCTGGGGCCAACGTCCTGACTTTC. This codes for CASSLGGLSSGANVLTF.

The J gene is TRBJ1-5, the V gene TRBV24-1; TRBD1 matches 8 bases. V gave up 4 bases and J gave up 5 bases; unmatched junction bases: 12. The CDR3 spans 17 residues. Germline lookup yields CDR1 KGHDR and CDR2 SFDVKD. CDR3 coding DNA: TGTGCCACCAGTGACTCGACCGGGACAGGAGAACATCAGCCCCAGCATTTT. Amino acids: CATSDSTGTGEHQPQHF.

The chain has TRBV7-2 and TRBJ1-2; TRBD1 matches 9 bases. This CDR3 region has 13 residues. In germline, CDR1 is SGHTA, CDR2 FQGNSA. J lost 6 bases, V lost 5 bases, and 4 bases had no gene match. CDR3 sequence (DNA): TGTGCCAGCAGCCCTCGGGACAGGGATGGCTACACCTTC. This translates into CASSPRDRDGYTF.

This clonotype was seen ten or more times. Written as DNA, the CDR3 is TGTGCCAGCAGCTTAGGGGCCAGCTCCTACAATGAGCAGTTCTTC. Translated, it gives CASSLGASSYNEQFF. The chain carries TRBV7-9 and TRBJ2-1; D not certain. The CDR3 covers 15 residues. Trimming took 1 base from V and 0 from J, leaving 7 bases between them. Germline CDR1 is SEHNR and CDR2 is FQNEAQ (reference sequence). The whole variable domain, remainder taken from reference TRBV7-9 and TRBJ2-1, is DTGVSQNPRHKITKRGQNVTFRCDPISEHNRLYWYRQTLGQGPEFLTYFQNEAQLEKSRLLSDRFSAERPKGSFSTLEIQRTEQGDSAMYLCASSLGASSYNEQFFGPGTRLTVL.

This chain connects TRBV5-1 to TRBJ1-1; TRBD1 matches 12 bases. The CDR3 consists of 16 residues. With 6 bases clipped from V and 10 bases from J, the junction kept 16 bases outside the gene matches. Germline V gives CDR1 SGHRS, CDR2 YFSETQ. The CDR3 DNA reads TGCGCCAGCACCCTTAATACGGGACAGGGGGCTGTCGGAGCTTTCTTT. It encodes CASTLNTGQGAVGAFF.

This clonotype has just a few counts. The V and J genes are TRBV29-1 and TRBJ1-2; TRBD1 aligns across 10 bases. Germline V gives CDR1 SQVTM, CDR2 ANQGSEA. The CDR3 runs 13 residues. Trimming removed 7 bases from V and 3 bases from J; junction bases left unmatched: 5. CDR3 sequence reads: CSAGQGTHYGYTF. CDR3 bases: TGCAGCGCGGGACAGGGGACCCACTATGGCTACACCTTC.

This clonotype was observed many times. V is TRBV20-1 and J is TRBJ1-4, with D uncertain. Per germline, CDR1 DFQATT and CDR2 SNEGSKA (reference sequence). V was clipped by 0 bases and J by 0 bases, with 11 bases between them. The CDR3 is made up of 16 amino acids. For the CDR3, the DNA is TGCAGTGCTAGAGACTCTCTAGTTGCAACTAATGAAAAACTGTTTTTT. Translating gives CSARDSLVATNEKLFF.

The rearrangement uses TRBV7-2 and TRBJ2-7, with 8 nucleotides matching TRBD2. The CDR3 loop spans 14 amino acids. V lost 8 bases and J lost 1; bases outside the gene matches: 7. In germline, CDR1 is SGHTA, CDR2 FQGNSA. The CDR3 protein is CASGSGSSSYEQYF. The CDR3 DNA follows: TGTGCCAGCGGAAGCGGGAGTTCATCCTACGAGCAGTACTTC.

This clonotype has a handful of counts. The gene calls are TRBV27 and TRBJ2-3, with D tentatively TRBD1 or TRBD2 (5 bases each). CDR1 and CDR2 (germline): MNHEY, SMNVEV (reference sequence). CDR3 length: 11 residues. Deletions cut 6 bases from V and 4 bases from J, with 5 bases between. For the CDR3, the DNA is TGTGCCAGCAGGGGACCAGATACGCAGTATTTT. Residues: CASRGPDTQYF.